This TCR beta chain was sequenced during a study of cytomegalovirus exposure and HLA in healthy donors. A word on this clone: Its antigen is as yet unknown.

The V and J ends lost 3 bases and 6 bases, in that order; junction bases with no gene match: 7. This CDR3 spans 15 amino acids. The V gene's germline CDR1 is SGDLS and CDR2 YYNGEE. Study-level results: In a later analysis, first-cohort TCR clusters were found to tend to co-occur in the 130 or so validation repertoires. Cytomegalovirus association was listed for about 180 TCR beta chains.

Method: immunoSEQ multiplex PCR; TCRdb's copy keeps in-frame clones and lacks some. Of some 50,000 clones listed, approximately 95% are singletons. Specimen: PBMCs. The receptor was derived from a woman between 18 and 29 years old in good health and CMV-seropositive. This chain uses TRBV9 with TRBJ1-2; 11 nucleotides align to TRBD1. The CDR3 DNA reads TGTGCCAGCAGCGGGGGACAGGGGGGTACTGATGGCTACACCTTC. The encoded protein is CASSGGQGGTDGYTF.